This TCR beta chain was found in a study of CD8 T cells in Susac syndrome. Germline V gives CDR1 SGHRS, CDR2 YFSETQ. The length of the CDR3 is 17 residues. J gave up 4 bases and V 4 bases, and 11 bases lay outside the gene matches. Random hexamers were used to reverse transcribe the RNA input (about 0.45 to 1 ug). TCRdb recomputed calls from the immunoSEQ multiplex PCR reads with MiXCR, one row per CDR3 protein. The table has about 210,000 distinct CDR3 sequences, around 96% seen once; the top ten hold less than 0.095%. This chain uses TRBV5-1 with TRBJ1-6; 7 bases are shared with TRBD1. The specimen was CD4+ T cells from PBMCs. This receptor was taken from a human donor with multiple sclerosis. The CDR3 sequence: CASSDPPGQQYNSPLHF. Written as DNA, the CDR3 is TGCGCCAGCAGCGACCCCCCGGGACAGCAATATAATTCACCCCTCCACTTT. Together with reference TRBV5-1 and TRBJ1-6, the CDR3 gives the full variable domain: KAGVTQTPRYLIKTRGQQVTLSCSPISGHRSVSWYQQTPGQGLQFLFEYFSETQRNKGNFPGRFSGRQFSNSRSEMNVSTLELGDSALYLCASSDPPGQQYNSPLHFGNGTRLTVT.